The 5 T cell receptor beta chains given below trace back to one sample, sequenced in a study of identical twins. TCRdb independently ran MiXCR on the 5' RACE reads; one entry per CDR3 protein. The sample consists of a few hundred thousand distinct CDR3 sequences, 24% of them appearing once. The sample also formed part of further work on T cells expressing NK-cell markers.

The specimen sequenced was CD4+ T cells sorted from blood. These receptors were obtained from a woman under 30 in good health.

This clonotype appeared a single time. This chain uses TRBV18 with TRBJ1-1; D remains unclear. The CDR3 totals 16 residues. The V gene's germline CDR1 is KGHSH and CDR2 LQKENI. V lost 2 bases and J 2 bases, leaving 15 bases between the germline ends. The CDR3 sequence is CASSPKATRINTEAFF. Here the CDR3 DNA reads TGTGCCAGCTCACCAAAGGCAACAAGGATTAACACTGAAGCTTTCTTT.

V is TRBV5-1 and J is TRBJ1-4; tentatively, D is TRBD1 (5 bases). Germline loops: CDR1 SGHRS, CDR2 YFSETQ. The V and J ends lost 5 bases and 8 bases respectively, with 13 bases between them. The CDR3 runs 13 residues. Here the CDR3 DNA reads TGCGCCAGCAGGACAGATTATCTCGAAAAACTGTTTTTT. Its translation is CASRTDYLEKLFF. Supplemented by reference TRBV5-1 and TRBJ1-4, the full variable domain reads KAGVTQTPRYLIKTRGQQVTLSCSPISGHRSVSWYQQTPGQGLQFLFEYFSETQRNKGNFPGRFSGRQFSNSRSEMNVSTLELGDSALYLCASRTDYLEKLFFGSGTQLSVL.

The chain joins TRBV12-2 to TRBJ2-7; the table gives TRBD1 as D, unverified against the DNA. TRBV12-2 is a recognized pseudogene. The CDR3 is 14 residues long. The CDR3 nucleotides read TGTGCAAGTCGCCCAGGCAGGTCCCACTACGAGCAGTACTTC. It translates to CASRPGRSHYEQYF.

The chain combines TRBV19 with TRBJ1-5; maybe TRBD1 (5 bases). The germline V and J ends were trimmed by 10 bases and 2 bases, with 9 bases remaining between them. The germline gives CDR1 LNHDA, CDR2 SQIVND (reference sequence). The CDR3 runs to 12 residues. This CDR3 is CATGDRNQPQHF. Here the CDR3 DNA reads TGTGCCACCGGGGACCGCAATCAGCCCCAGCATTTT. Full variable domain (rest looked up from reference TRBV19 and TRBJ1-5): DGGITQSPKYLFRKEGQNVTLSCEQNLNHDAMYWYRQDPGQGLRLIYYSQIVNDFQKGDIAEGYSVSREKKESFPLTVTSAQKNPTAFYLCATGDRNQPQHFGDGTRLSIL.

The chain uses TRBV20-1 and TRBJ2-7; 7 bases agree with TRBD1. The CDR3 has 14 amino acids. The germline gives CDR1 DFQATT, CDR2 SNEGSKA (reference sequence). The ends lost 4 bases at V and 4 bases at J; junction bases unmatched: 10. The CDR3 reads CSATGTAFAYEQYF. The CDR3 nucleotides are TGCAGTGCTACGGGGACAGCCTTCGCATACGAGCAGTACTTC.